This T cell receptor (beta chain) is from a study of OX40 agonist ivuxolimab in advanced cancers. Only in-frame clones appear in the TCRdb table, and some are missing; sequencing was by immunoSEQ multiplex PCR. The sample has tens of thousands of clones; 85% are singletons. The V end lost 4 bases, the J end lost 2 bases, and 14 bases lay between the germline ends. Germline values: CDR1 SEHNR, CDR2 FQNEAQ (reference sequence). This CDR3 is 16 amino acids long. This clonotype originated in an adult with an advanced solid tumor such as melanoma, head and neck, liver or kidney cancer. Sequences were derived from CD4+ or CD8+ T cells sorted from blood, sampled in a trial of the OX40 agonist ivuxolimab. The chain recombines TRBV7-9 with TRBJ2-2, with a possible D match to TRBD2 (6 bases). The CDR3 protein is CASSSREDGNTGELFF. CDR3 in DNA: TGTGCCAGCAGCTCGAGGGAGGATGGTAACACCGGGGAGCTGTTTTTT. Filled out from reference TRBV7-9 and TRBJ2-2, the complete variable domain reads DTGVSQNPRHKITKRGQNVTFRCDPISEHNRLYWYRQTLGQGPEFLTYFQNEAQLEKSRLLSDRFSAERPKGSFSTLEIQRTEQGDSAMYLCASSSREDGNTGELFFGEGSRLTVL.